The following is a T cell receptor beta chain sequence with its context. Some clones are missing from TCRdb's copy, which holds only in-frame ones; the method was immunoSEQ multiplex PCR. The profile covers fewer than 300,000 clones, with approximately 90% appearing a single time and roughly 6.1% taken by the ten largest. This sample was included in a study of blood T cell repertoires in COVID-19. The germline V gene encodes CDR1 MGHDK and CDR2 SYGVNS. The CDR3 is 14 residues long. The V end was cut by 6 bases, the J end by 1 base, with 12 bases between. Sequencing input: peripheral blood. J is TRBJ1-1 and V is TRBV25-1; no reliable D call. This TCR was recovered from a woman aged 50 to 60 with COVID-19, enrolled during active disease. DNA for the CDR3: TGTGCCAGCAGCCTTGCCGGAGGGAACACTGAAGCTTTCTTT. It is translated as CASSLAGGNTEAFF.